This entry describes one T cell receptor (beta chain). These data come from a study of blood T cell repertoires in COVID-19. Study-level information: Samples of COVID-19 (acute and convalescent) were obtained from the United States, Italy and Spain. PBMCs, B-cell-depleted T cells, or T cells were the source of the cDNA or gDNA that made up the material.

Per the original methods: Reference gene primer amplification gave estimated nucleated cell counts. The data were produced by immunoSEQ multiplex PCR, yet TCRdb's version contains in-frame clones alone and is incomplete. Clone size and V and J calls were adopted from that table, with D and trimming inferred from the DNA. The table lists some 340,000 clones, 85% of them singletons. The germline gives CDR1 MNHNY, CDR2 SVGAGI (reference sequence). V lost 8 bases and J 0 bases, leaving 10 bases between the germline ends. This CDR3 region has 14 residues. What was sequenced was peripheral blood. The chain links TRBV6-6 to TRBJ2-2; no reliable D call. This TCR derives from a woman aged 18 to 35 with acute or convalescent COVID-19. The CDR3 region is CASLETSNTGELFF. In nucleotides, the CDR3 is TGTGCCAGCCTGGAGACCTCGAACACCGGGGAGCTGTTTTTT.